Each of the 19 T cell receptor beta chains below was sequenced from the same sample in a study of lymphopenia after photon versus proton radiotherapy. TCRdb's copy holds only in-frame clones and misses some; the assay was immunoSEQ multiplex PCR. The repertoire holds 30,000 to 40,000 clones, with approximately 80% as singletons. This specimen consisted of peripheral blood, obtained from a patient treated with proton-based radiotherapy. These receptors were collected from a woman in her 70s with pancreatic cancer.

The chain is built from TRBV19 and TRBJ2-4; D remains unclear. Germline V gene sequence: CDR1 LNHDA, CDR2 SQIVND (reference sequence). The germline V and J ends were trimmed by 3 bases and 1 base, with 16 bases remaining between them. The CDR3 is 17 amino acids. The CDR3 loop reads CASSILFPSSAKNIQYF. CDR3 DNA sequence: TGTGCCAGTAGTATTCTGTTTCCGTCTTCGGCCAAAAACATTCAGTACTTC.

This clone was observed a few times. The junction departs from the called germline gene at one end, perhaps through a read error. The chain links TRBV18 to TRBJ1-2; perhaps TRBD1 as D (6 bases). This CDR3 region has 16 residues. CDR1 and CDR2 (germline): KGHSH, LQKENI. The CDR3 reads CASSPLDLTGNYGYTF. CDR3 DNA: TGTGCCAGCTCTCCACTCGACCTAACAGGGAACTATGGCTACACCTTC.

The chain has TRBV28 and TRBJ1-1; D remains unclear. The CDR3 is 16 residues long. Trimming took 3 bases from V and 3 from J, leaving 17 bases between them. Germline V gene sequence: CDR1 MDHEN, CDR2 SYDVKM. CDR3 sequence: CASSFGRRGADTEAFF. DNA for the CDR3: TGTGCCAGCAGTTTTGGCCGACGGGGAGCTGACACTGAAGCTTTCTTT.

This clone was observed a single time. The chain links TRBV28 to TRBJ2-1, with TRBD2 matching over 10 bases. Germline assignment: CDR1 MDHEN and CDR2 SYDVKM. The CDR3 has 22 amino acids. V shed 1 base, J shed 6 bases, and the junction held 24 bases outside the gene matches. In DNA form, the CDR3 reads TGTGCCAGCAGTTTATCCTATCTTAACAGGGTCACAAGCGGGAGGGGTGTCAATGAGCAGTTCTTC. Its protein is CASSLSYLNRVTSGRGVNEQFF. Combining the CDR3 with reference TRBV28 and TRBJ2-1 gives the whole variable domain DVKVTQSSRYLVKRTGEKVFLECVQDMDHENMFWYRQDPGLGLRLIYFSYDVKMKEKGDIPEGYSVSREKKERFSLILESASTNQTSMYLCASSLSYLNRVTSGRGVNEQFFGPGTRLTVL.

V and J are TRBV28 and TRBJ1-2; D is uncertain. Germline V lookup: CDR1 MDHEN, CDR2 SYDVKM. Trimming removed 5 bases at V and 4 bases at J, with 11 bases between. This CDR3 comprises 13 residues. In DNA form, the CDR3 reads TGTGCCAGCAGTCCCGGACTCATCTATGGCTACACCTTC. Translated, it gives CASSPGLIYGYTF.

This clone showed up just once. The V call is TRBV7-6, the J call TRBJ1-5, with 8 bases fitting TRBD1. V lost 2 bases and J lost 0; bases outside the gene matches: 3. Germline CDR1 and CDR2: SGHVS and FNYEAQ. The CDR3 runs 16 residues. The CDR3 coding sequence is TGTGCCAGCAGCTTACAGGGGGCCGGTAGCAATCAGCCCCAGCATTTT. It codes for CASSLQGAGSNQPQHF.

The chain carries TRBV6-4 and TRBJ1-2; D unresolved. CDR1 is MRHNA, CDR2 SNTAGT, per germline. This CDR3 has 13 residues. The ends were cut back, 2 bases at V and 2 bases at J, with 6 bases in the middle. This CDR3 reads CASSDGLNYGYTF. DNA for the CDR3: TGTGCCAGCAGTGACGGGCTGAACTATGGCTACACCTTC.

V is TRBV30 and J is TRBJ2-7, with D tentatively TRBD1 or TRBD2 (5 bases each). Per germline, CDR1 GTSNPN and CDR2 SVGIG (reference sequence). Trimming left V 1 base short and J 5 bases short, with 18 bases between. The CDR3 loop spans 15 amino acids. In DNA form, the CDR3 reads TGTGCCTGGAGTGGAGGGGCAGGGATAAGCCACGAGCAGTACTTC. Translated: CAWSGGAGISHEQYF.

The chain employs TRBV4-3 and TRBJ2-3; possible D gene TRBD1, 6 bases. The CDR3 is 13 residues long. Deletions cut 1 base from V and 7 bases from J, with 9 bases between. Germline V gene lookup returns CDR1 LGHNA and CDR2 YSLEER. The chain's CDR3 is CASSQAGHNTQYF. DNA for the CDR3: TGCGCCAGCAGCCAAGCGGGACACAATACGCAGTATTTT.

This chain uses TRBV28 with TRBJ2-5, with D maybe TRBD1 (6 bases). Germline V gives CDR1 MDHEN, CDR2 SYDVKM. This CDR3 is 12 amino acids long. The ends were cut back, 9 bases at V and 4 bases at J, with 12 bases in the middle. CDR3 region: CASNRALETQYF. The CDR3, as DNA: TGTGCCAGTAACAGGGCTCTAGAGACCCAGTACTTC.

The chain employs TRBV7-3 and TRBJ2-7; 8 nucleotides agree with TRBD1. This CDR3 spans 13 amino acids. Trimming took 4 bases from V and 2 from J; bases not matched to a gene: 1. From germline, CDR1 is SGHTA and CDR2 FQGTGA. CDR3 DNA: TGTGCCAGCAGCTCACAGGGGGCCTACGAGCAGTACTTC. Its protein product is CASSSQGAYEQYF. Full variable domain (outside the CDR3, taken from reference TRBV7-3 and TRBJ2-7): GAGVSQTPSNKVTEKGKYVELRCDPISGHTALYWYRQSLGQGPEFLIYFQGTGAADDSGLPNDRFFAVRPEGSVSTLKIQRTERGDSAVYLCASSSQGAYEQYFGPGTRLTVT.

The rearrangement joins TRBV28 to TRBJ2-1; D is uncertain. The CDR3 length is 14 residues. Per germline, CDR1 MDHEN and CDR2 SYDVKM. With 6 bases removed from V and 8 bases from J, the gap between germline ends came to 17 bases. This CDR3 is CASRNQLPRDEQFF. DNA for the CDR3: TGTGCCAGCAGAAACCAACTACCTCGGGATGAGCAGTTCTTC.

This clone was counted once. The chain is built from TRBV9 and TRBJ2-1; a weak D match, TRBD1 (5 bases). Germline V gene lookup returns CDR1 SGDLS and CDR2 YYNGEE. The CDR3 has 16 amino acids. The V end was cut by 0 bases, the J end by 10 bases, with 20 bases between. CDR3 DNA sequence: TGTGCCAGCAGCGTAGGTCTCCGAATTAGGGGTCAGGAGCAGTTCTTC. Amino acid sequence: CASSVGLRIRGQEQFF.

V and J are TRBV19 and TRBJ1-2, with TRBD1 as a possible D gene (6 bases). The CDR3 is made up of 11 amino acids. Germline V lookup: CDR1 LNHDA, CDR2 SQIVND (reference sequence). V lost 9 bases and J lost 4, with 9 bases in between. The CDR3 DNA reads as TGTGCCAGCGGACAGAGCTATGGCTACACCTTC. This encodes CASGQSYGYTF. Using reference TRBV19 and TRBJ1-2 for the parts outside the CDR3, the full variable domain is DGGITQSPKYLFRKEGQNVTLSCEQNLNHDAMYWYRQDPGQGLRLIYYSQIVNDFQKGDIAEGYSVSREKKESFPLTVTSAQKNPTAFYLCASGQSYGYTFGSGTRLTVV.

This clone was counted a single time. The gene calls are TRBV19 and TRBJ1-5; TRBD1 matches 7 bases. In germline, CDR1 is LNHDA, CDR2 SQIVND (reference sequence). With 0 bases clipped from V and 8 bases from J, the junction kept 7 bases outside the gene matches. CDR3 size: 15 residues. CDR3 bases: TGTGCCAGTAGTATAGATCCGACAGGGTTGAAGCCCCAGCATTTT. Encoded protein: CASSIDPTGLKPQHF.

This clone was recorded only once. V gene TRBV6-6 combines with J gene TRBJ1-2; 7 bases agree with TRBD1. Germline CDR1 reads MNHNY; CDR2 reads SVGAGI (reference sequence). With V trimmed by 2 bases and J by 4 bases, 7 bases remained unmatched. The CDR3 totals 15 residues. The CDR3 reads CASSYRGRDFYGYTF. CDR3 bases: TGTGCCAGCAGTTACAGGGGGCGGGATTTCTATGGCTACACCTTC.

V usage is TRBV7-2 and J usage is TRBJ2-1, with D uncertain. The CDR3 runs to 13 residues. Germline values: CDR1 SGHTA, CDR2 FQGNSA. V lost 0 bases, J lost 6 bases, and 6 bases lay in between. CDR3 coding DNA: TGTGCCAGCAGCTTAGCGAGGCGCAATGAGCAGTTCTTC. It yields the protein CASSLARRNEQFF.

The chain has TRBV19 and TRBJ2-7; 7 bases align to TRBD2. V lost 2 bases to trimming and J lost 4 bases; unmatched junction nucleotides: 5. CDR3 length equals 14 residues. Germline V CDR1 and CDR2: LNHDA, SQIVND (reference sequence). CDR3 in amino acids: CASSITRGDYEQYF. CDR3 DNA: TGTGCCAGTAGTATAACACGGGGGGATTACGAGCAGTACTTC.

The chain employs TRBV27 and TRBJ1-3, with TRBD1 as a possible D gene (5 bases). Germline V gene data show CDR1 as MNHEY and CDR2 as SMNVEV (reference sequence). This CDR3 contains 14 residues. Trimming took off 3 bases at V and 4 bases at J, with 10 bases between the two ends. The CDR3 DNA follows: TGTGCCAGCAGTTTCGGGGGATCCGGAAACACCATATATTTT. Amino acids: CASSFGGSGNTIYF.